Presented here are 29 T cell receptor beta chains from one specimen sequenced in a study of early T cells in non-severe SARS-CoV-2 infection (dated by TCRdb to the early 2020s). The library relied on 5' RACE. The instrument was a NextSeq 500. TCRdb handled the public reads itself, with Q25 trimming in fastp and clone calling in MiXCR, and kept productive beta chains. All rows with the same CDR3 protein become a single entry with the most common DNA and genes. This sample comprises about 20,000 distinct CDR3 sequences, roughly 4.5% of them detected only once. About 15% of the sample comes from the top ten. Source material: whole blood. All receptors derive from an adult who was a healthcare worker with PCR-confirmed SARS-CoV-2 infection or an uninfected control (not recorded which).

This clonotype has ten or more counts. The chain couples TRBV7-9 to TRBJ1-1; D remains ambiguous. The CDR3 runs to 12 residues. In germline, CDR1 is SEHNR, CDR2 FQNEAQ (reference sequence). V dropped 3 bases and J dropped 6 bases, with 8 bases sitting between them. As DNA, the CDR3 is TGTGCCAGCAGCTTGCAATCATCTGAAGCTTTCTTT. Protein sequence: CASSLQSSEAFF. The full variable domain, its missing parts supplied by reference TRBV7-9 and TRBJ1-1, is DTGVSQNPRHKITKRGQNVTFRCDPISEHNRLYWYRQTLGQGPEFLTYFQNEAQLEKSRLLSDRFSAERPKGSFSTLEIQRTEQGDSAMYLCASSLQSSEAFFGQGTRLTVV.

This clonotype was counted between two and nine times. This rearrangement joins TRBV6-5 to TRBJ2-1; no firm D call. Looked up from germline, CDR1 is MNHEY and CDR2 is SVGAGI. V was cut by 2 bases and J by 9 bases, with 8 bases left in between. This CDR3 has 12 residues. The CDR3 region has the DNA TGTGCCAGCAGTTACGGCGTGGGTGAGCAGTTCTTC. Protein product: CASSYGVGEQFF.

By frequency in the sample, this clonotype is medium-sized. This chain links TRBV12-3 or TRBV12-4 with TRBJ2-7; 9 positions match TRBD1. J was trimmed by 3 bases and V by 7 bases; bases with no gene match: 4. The CDR3 totals 13 residues. This CDR3 is CASTWDRVYEQYF. The CDR3 DNA sequence: TGTGCCAGCACTTGGGACAGGGTCTACGAGCAGTACTTC.

This clonotype was counted a few times. This chain joins TRBV9 and TRBJ2-7; D possibly corresponds to TRBD2 (6 bases). Germline-derived CDR1 and CDR2 are SGDLS and YYNGEE. V lost 3 bases and J lost 1, with 11 bases in between. The CDR3 is made up of 14 amino acids. CDR3 nucleotide sequence: TGTGCCAGCAGCGCCGGGACTTCATCCTACGAGCAGTACTTC. It translates to CASSAGTSSYEQYF.

The chain recombines TRBV6-1 with TRBJ2-1, with a possible D match to TRBD2 (6 bases). The CDR3 length is 13 residues. With 6 bases removed from V and 7 bases from J, the gap between germline ends came to 13 bases. CDR1 is MNHNS and CDR2 is SASEGT in the germline V gene. CDR3 loop: CASSLGGRNEQFF. The CDR3, as DNA: TGTGCCAGCAGCTTGGGGGGAAGGAATGAGCAGTTCTTC.

This clonotype was found many times. This chain links TRBV30 with TRBJ1-6; D call uncertain. From germline, CDR1 is GTSNPN and CDR2 SVGIG (reference sequence). This CDR3 has 13 residues. Trimming left V 3 bases short and J 0 bases short, with 3 bases between. The DNA of the CDR3 is TGTGCCTGGAGAGGCTCCTATAATTCACCCCTCCACTTT. Its protein product is CAWRGSYNSPLHF.

This clonotype was observed at least ten times. The chain carries TRBV4-3 and TRBJ2-7, with 7 bases fitting TRBD2. V shed 2 bases, J shed 3 bases, and the junction held 7 bases outside the gene matches. Germline V gene sequence: CDR1 LGHNA, CDR2 YSLEER. The CDR3 contains 15 residues. This chain's CDR3 is CASSQWGGGSYEQYF. For the CDR3, the DNA is TGCGCCAGCAGCCAATGGGGCGGGGGTAGCTACGAGCAGTACTTC.

This clonotype was recorded at least ten times. The chain couples TRBV7-2 to TRBJ2-3; D is undetermined. V gave up 1 base and J gave up 0 bases, with 5 bases separating them. The CDR3 extends over 14 amino acids. Per the germline V gene, CDR1 is SGHTA and CDR2 is FQGNSA. CDR3 coding DNA: TGTGCCAGCAGCTTAGATCCAAGCACAGATACGCAGTATTTT. It encodes CASSLDPSTDTQYF.

As for this clonotype: A much larger clone differs from this one at a single base, so this may be a read error. This chain links TRBV30 with TRBJ2-7, with 9 bases that match TRBD1. The CDR3 runs 15 residues. With 0 bases clipped from V and 2 bases from J, the junction kept 5 bases outside the gene matches. The germline CDR1 and CDR2 sequences are GTSNPN and SVGIG (reference sequence). Here the CDR3 DNA reads TGTGCCTGGAGTGTAAAGGACAGGGGCACCTACGAGCAGTACTTC. As protein: CAWSVKDRGTYEQYF.

This clonotype was counted ten times or more. This chain joins TRBV7-2 and TRBJ2-1; 11 bases align to TRBD2. Losses at the gene ends were 3 bases for V and 6 bases for J; bases not matched to a gene: 1. The germline CDR1 and CDR2 sequences are SGHTA and FQGNSA. The CDR3 runs 14 residues. CDR3 loop: CASSFTSGSNEQFF. In DNA, the CDR3 is TGTGCCAGCAGCTTCACTAGCGGGAGCAATGAGCAGTTCTTC.

This clonotype appeared many times. The chain carries TRBV4-3 and TRBJ2-3; D may correspond to TRBD1 or TRBD2 (5 bases each). With 0 bases removed from V and 6 bases from J, the gap between germline ends came to 16 bases. Germline V gives CDR1 LGHNA, CDR2 YSLEER. The CDR3 runs to 16 residues. The CDR3 DNA reads TGCGCCAGCAGCCAAGATACGGGGCCCCTCACGGATACGCAGTATTTT. Residues: CASSQDTGPLTDTQYF.

This clonotype was observed at least ten times. CDR3 loop: CSVALAGDEQFF. CDR3 bases: TGCAGCGTTGCTCTTGCGGGGGATGAGCAGTTCTTC. This sequence joins TRBV29-1 and TRBJ2-1, with 7 bases that match TRBD2. Germline CDR1 reads SQVTM; CDR2 reads ANQGSEA. The CDR3 extends over 12 amino acids. The V segment lost 4 bases and the J segment 8 bases; nucleotides outside the gene matches: 5.

The sample holds many counts of this clonotype. The gene calls are TRBV19 and TRBJ1-5; 9 bases map to TRBD1. The germline gives CDR1 LNHDA, CDR2 SQIVND (reference sequence). With V trimmed by 4 bases and J by 1 base, 2 bases remained unmatched. The CDR3 sequence is 15 residues long. The CDR3 DNA follows: TGTGCCAGTAGTACGGACAGGGGCAGCAATCAGCCCCAGCATTTT. It specifies CASSTDRGSNQPQHF.

The table lists this clonotype with many counts. CDR3: CASSSTGWTSLGYNEQFF. The CDR3 DNA reads as TGTGCCAGCAGCTCAACCGGCTGGACTAGCTTGGGCTACAATGAGCAGTTCTTC. V gene TRBV13 combines with J gene TRBJ2-1, with TRBD2 matching over 8 bases. Unmatched junction bases numbered 14, after V lost 4 bases and J lost 3 bases. The CDR3 runs to 18 residues. Germline V CDR1 and CDR2: PRHDT, FYEKMQ (reference sequence).

This clonotype is categorized as medium-sized. In nucleotides, the CDR3 is TGTGCCACCAGAGGGGCTTTGGCCGGGGAGCTGTTTTTT. Amino acids: CATRGALAGELFF. The chain carries TRBV6-2 or TRBV6-3 and TRBJ2-2, with D tentatively TRBD1 or TRBD2 (5 bases each). V was pared by 10 bases and J by 6 bases, with 15 bases between. The germline CDR1 and CDR2 sequences are MNHEY and SVGEGT. The CDR3 has 13 residues.

This clonotype has a handful of counts. The chain couples TRBV14 to TRBJ2-7; tentative D call: TRBD2 (5 bases). The CDR3 has 13 residues. Trimming took off 2 bases at V and 9 bases at J, with 14 bases between the two ends. Germline CDR1 SGHDN, CDR2 FVKESK. CDR3 protein: CASSQPGAAVQYF. CDR3 nucleotides: TGTGCCAGCAGCCAACCCGGCGCAGCGGTGCAGTACTTC.

CDR3 residues: CSARELAGGRDTQYF. The CDR3 DNA is TGCAGTGCTAGAGAGCTAGCGGGGGGACGGGATACGCAGTATTTT. The chain employs TRBV20-1 and TRBJ2-3, with 11 bases aligning to TRBD2. V gave up 0 bases and J gave up 6 bases; unmatched junction bases: 5. Germline loops: CDR1 DFQATT, CDR2 SNEGSKA (reference sequence). This CDR3 region has 15 residues.

This clonotype has only a few counts. The gene calls are TRBV6-5 and TRBJ1-6, with 10 bases aligning to TRBD1. From germline, CDR1 is MNHEY and CDR2 SVGAGI. This CDR3 is built from 15 residues. With V trimmed by 6 bases and J by 7 bases, 6 bases remained unmatched. DNA for the CDR3: TGTGCCAGCAGCCCGGGACAGGGGTTGAATTCACCCCTCCACTTT. Translated: CASSPGQGLNSPLHF.

The genes are TRBV9 and TRBJ2-2, with 10 bases lining up with TRBD2. The germline CDR1 and CDR2 sequences are SGDLS and YYNGEE. Trimming cost V 0 bases and J 5 bases; bases outside gene matches: 4. This CDR3 comprises 16 residues. The CDR3 DNA follows: TGTGCCAGCAGCGTAGCGGCTAGCGGGGGTACCGGGGAGCTGTTTTTT. This sequence encodes CASSVAASGGTGELFF.

The table lists this clonotype with many counts. The genes are TRBV2 and TRBJ1-5; D may be TRBD1 (6 bases). Germline V gene lookup returns CDR1 SNHLY and CDR2 FYNNEI. The CDR3 has 14 residues. V was shortened by 7 bases and J by 7 bases, with 17 bases between the two germline ends. The CDR3 region is CASIGGVPGQPQHF. The CDR3 DNA reads as TGTGCCAGCATAGGGGGAGTCCCCGGACAGCCCCAGCATTTT.

This clonotype was counted a few times. The chain carries TRBV7-9 and TRBJ2-4, with 7 bases identical to TRBD1. The CDR3 runs 17 residues. After removal of 2 bases from V and 4 bases from J, the junction contained 11 bases not matched to a gene. In germline, CDR1 is SEHNR, CDR2 FQNEAQ (reference sequence). The CDR3 bases are TGTGCCAGCAGCTTACTACCCGGGACAGCTGAAAAAAACATTCAGTACTTC. Its protein is CASSLLPGTAEKNIQYF.

This clonotype was recorded many times. The chain recombines TRBV7-2 with TRBJ1-3, with 7 bases identical to TRBD1. V lost 5 bases, J lost 0 bases, and 1 base stayed unmatched. The CDR3 is made up of 14 amino acids. The germline CDR1 and CDR2 sequences are SGHTA and FQGNSA. CDR3 bases: TGTGCCAGCAGCAGGGACAGCTCTGGAAACACCATATATTTT. The encoded protein is CASSRDSSGNTIYF.

This clonotype was counted a few times. The V call is TRBV2, the J call TRBJ2-2; D call uncertain. The germline V gene encodes CDR1 SNHLY and CDR2 FYNNEI. The CDR3 is 16 amino acids. V gave up 3 bases and J gave up 6 bases, with 17 bases separating them. CDR3 in DNA: TGTGCCAGCAGTGACGGCCCTAGGCTACGAGCCGGGGAGCTGTTTTTT. It yields the protein CASSDGPRLRAGELFF.

This clonotype was observed a handful of times. The chain couples TRBV27 to TRBJ2-1; 10 bases line up with TRBD2. J was trimmed by 4 bases and V by 2 bases; bases with no gene match: 2. CDR1 is MNHEY, CDR2 SMNVEV, per germline (reference sequence). The CDR3 totals 15 residues. The CDR3 DNA sequence: TGTGCCAGCAGTTTAATAGCGGGGGGTTACAATGAGCAGTTCTTC. This sequence encodes CASSLIAGGYNEQFF.

The sample holds a few counts of this clonotype. The chain recombines TRBV5-1 with TRBJ2-7; D is possibly TRBD1 or TRBD2 (5 bases each). Germline loops: CDR1 SGHRS, CDR2 YFSETQ. V shed 4 bases and J shed 6 bases, with 20 bases lying between them. The CDR3 loop spans 15 amino acids. DNA of the CDR3: TGCGCCAGCAGCCCCAGTGGGGACCCGGAGTTCGAGCAGTACTTC. It specifies CASSPSGDPEFEQYF.

The chain combines TRBV5-8 with TRBJ1-5, with D hard to call. In germline, CDR1 is SGHTS, CDR2 YDEGEE. V was shortened by 2 bases and J by 3 bases, with 6 bases between the two germline ends. The CDR3 has 13 residues. CDR3 bases: TGTGCCAGCAGCTTCGACCTCAATCAGCCCCAGCATTTT. Protein sequence: CASSFDLNQPQHF.

The sample holds many counts of this clonotype. The chain links TRBV12-3 or TRBV12-4 to TRBJ2-4, with TRBD1 matching over 8 bases. CDR3 length equals 14 residues. The V gene end was trimmed by 4 bases and the J gene end by 11 bases; junction bases not matched to a gene: 10. CDR3 nucleotides: TGTGCCAGCAGTTCGGAAGGACAGGGTAGCTTTCAGTACTTC. Its translation is CASSSEGQGSFQYF.

In its sample, this clonotype was seen many times. This chain uses TRBV6-6 with TRBJ2-5, with D unresolved. This CDR3 region has 15 residues. Deletions cut 8 bases from V and 5 bases from J, with 21 bases between. Germline loops: CDR1 MNHNY, CDR2 SVGAGI (reference sequence). In nucleotides, the CDR3 is TGTGCCAGCGGAGTATCCAGAACACCCCGGGAGACCCAGTACTTC. Translating gives CASGVSRTPRETQYF.

The V gene is TRBV27, the J gene TRBJ2-7, with a weak D call TRBD2 (6 bases). The CDR3 sequence is 13 residues long. Germline V CDR1 and CDR2: MNHEY, SMNVEV (reference sequence). The V gene lost 7 bases and the J gene lost 2 bases, with 12 bases spanning the gap. The CDR3 here is CASKRVGAYEQYF. CDR3 bases: TGTGCCAGCAAGCGGGTCGGAGCCTACGAGCAGTACTTC.